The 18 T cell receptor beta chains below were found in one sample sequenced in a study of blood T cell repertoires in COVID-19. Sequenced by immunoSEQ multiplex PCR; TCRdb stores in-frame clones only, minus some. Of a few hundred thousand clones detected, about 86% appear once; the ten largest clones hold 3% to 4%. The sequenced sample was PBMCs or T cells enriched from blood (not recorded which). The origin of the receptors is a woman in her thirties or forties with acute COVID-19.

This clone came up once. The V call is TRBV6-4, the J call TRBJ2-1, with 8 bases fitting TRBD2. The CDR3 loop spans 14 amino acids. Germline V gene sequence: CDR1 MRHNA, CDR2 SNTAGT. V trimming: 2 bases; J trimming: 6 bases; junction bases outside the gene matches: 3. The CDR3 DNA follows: TGTGCCAGCAGTGACACAGGACTAGCCAATGAGCAGTTCTTC. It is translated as CASSDTGLANEQFF.

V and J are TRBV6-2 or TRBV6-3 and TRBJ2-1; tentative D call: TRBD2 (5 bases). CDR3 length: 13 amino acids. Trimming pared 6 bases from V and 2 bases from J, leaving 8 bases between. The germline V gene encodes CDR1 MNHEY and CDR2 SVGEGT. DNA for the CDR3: TGTGCCAGCAGCCTACTAGCCTACAATGAGCAGTTCTTC. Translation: CASSLLAYNEQFF.

The CDR3 bases are TGTGCCAGCAGTTTCCTTCCTCCTAGGGGGACTAGCGGGAGGTCCTACGAGCAGTACTTC. It encodes CASSFLPPRGTSGRSYEQYF. The chain employs TRBV27 and TRBJ2-7, with 15 bases that match TRBD2. Germline CDR1 reads MNHEY; CDR2 reads SMNVEV (reference sequence). The trim removed 3 bases at V and 1 base at J, leaving 13 bases unmatched. This CDR3 contains 20 residues.

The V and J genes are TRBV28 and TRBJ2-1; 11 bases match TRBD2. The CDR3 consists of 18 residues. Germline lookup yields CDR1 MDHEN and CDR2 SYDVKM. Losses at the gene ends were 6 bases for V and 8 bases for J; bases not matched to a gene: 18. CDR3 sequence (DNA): TGTGCCAGCAGCCCGGAGGGACTAGCGGCGTTCCGGGGCGATGAGCAGTTCTTC. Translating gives CASSPEGLAAFRGDEQFF.

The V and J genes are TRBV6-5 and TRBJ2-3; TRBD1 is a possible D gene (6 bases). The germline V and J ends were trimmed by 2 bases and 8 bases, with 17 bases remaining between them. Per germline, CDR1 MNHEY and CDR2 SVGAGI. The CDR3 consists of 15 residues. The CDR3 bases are TGTGCCAGCAGTTACGAAGCGACAGGTCGGCGTACGCAGTATTTT. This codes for CASSYEATGRRTQYF.

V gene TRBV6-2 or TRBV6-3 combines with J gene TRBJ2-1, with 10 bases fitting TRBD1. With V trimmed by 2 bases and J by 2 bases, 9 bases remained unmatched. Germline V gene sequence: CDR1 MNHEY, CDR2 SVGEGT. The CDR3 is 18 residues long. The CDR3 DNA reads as TGTGCCAGCAGTTACAAGTACTCCGGGACAGGGGCCTACAATGAGCAGTTCTTC. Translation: CASSYKYSGTGAYNEQFF.

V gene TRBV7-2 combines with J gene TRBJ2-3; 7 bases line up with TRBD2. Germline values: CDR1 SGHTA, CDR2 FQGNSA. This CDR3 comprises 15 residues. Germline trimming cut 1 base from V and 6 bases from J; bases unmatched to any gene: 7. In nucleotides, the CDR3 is TGTGCCAGCAGCTTAGGCGGGAGCAAATCCGATACGCAGTATTTT. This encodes CASSLGGSKSDTQYF. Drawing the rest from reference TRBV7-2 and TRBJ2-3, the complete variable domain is GAGVSQSPSNKVTEKGKDVELRCDPISGHTALYWYRQSLGQGLEFLIYFQGNSAPDKSGLPSDRFSAERTGGSVSTLTIQRTQQEDSAVYLCASSLGGSKSDTQYFGPGTRLTVL.

The CDR3 coding sequence is TGTGCCTGGAGGGGGACAGGGAGAAACACCATATATTTT. This encodes CAWRGTGRNTIYF. This sequence joins TRBV30 and TRBJ1-3, with 9 bases identical to TRBD1. J was trimmed by 5 bases and V by 3 bases; bases with no gene match: 2. CDR1 is GTSNPN, CDR2 SVGIG, per germline (reference sequence). The CDR3 totals 13 residues. Drawing the rest from reference TRBV30 and TRBJ1-3, the complete variable domain is SQTIHQWPATLVQPVGSPLSLECTVEGTSNPNLYWYRQAAGRGLQLLFYSVGIGQISSEVPQNLSASRPQDRQFILSSKKLLLSDSGFYLCAWRGTGRNTIYFGEGSWLTVV.

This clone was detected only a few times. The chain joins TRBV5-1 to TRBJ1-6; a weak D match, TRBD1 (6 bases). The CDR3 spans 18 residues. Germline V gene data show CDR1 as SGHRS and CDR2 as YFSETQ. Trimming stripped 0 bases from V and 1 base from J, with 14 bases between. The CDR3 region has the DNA TGCGCCAGCAGCTTGGTTGGACCAGGGGAATCCTATAATTCACCCCTCCACTTT. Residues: CASSLVGPGESYNSPLHF.

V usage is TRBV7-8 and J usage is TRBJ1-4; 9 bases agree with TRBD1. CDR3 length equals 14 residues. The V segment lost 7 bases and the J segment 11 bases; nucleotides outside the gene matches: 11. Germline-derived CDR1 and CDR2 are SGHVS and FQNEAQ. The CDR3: CASKMTGGMAKLFF. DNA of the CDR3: TGTGCCAGCAAAATGACAGGGGGAATGGCGAAACTGTTTTTT.

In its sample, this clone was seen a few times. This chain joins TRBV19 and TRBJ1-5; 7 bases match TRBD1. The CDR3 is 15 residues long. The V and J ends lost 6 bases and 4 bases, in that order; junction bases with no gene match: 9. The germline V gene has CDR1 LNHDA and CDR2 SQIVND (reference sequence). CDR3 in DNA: TGTGCCAGTAGACATGGACAGGTCCTAAATCAGCCCCAGCATTTT. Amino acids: CASRHGQVLNQPQHF.

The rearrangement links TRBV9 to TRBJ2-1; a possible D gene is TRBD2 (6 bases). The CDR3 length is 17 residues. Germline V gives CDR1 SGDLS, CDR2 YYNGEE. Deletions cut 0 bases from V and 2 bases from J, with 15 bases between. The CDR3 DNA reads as TGTGCCAGCAGCGTAGATTGGGCGGCGGGACCCTACAATGAGCAGTTCTTC. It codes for CASSVDWAAGPYNEQFF.

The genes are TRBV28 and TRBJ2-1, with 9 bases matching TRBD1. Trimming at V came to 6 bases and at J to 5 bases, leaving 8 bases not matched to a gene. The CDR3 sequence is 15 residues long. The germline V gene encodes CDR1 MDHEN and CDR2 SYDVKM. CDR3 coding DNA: TGTGCCAGCAGCCAAGACAGGGGGTTAGACAATGAGCAGTTCTTC. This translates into CASSQDRGLDNEQFF.

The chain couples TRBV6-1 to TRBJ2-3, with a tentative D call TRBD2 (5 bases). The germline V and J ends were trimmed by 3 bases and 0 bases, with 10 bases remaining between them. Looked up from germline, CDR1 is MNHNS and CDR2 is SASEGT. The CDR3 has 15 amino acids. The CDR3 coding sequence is TGTGCCAGCAGTGAGAGGGAGTTGAGCACAGATACGCAGTATTTT. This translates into CASSERELSTDTQYF.

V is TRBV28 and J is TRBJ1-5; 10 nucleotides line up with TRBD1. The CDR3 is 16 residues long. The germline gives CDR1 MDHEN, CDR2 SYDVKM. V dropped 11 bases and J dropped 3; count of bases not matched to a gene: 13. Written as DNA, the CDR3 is TGTGCCGGTCTATCTAGACAGGGGGCTAACAATCAGCCCCAGCATTTT. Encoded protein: CAGLSRQGANNQPQHF. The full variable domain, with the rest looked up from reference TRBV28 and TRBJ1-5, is DVKVTQSSRYLVKRTGEKVFLECVQDMDHENMFWYRQDPGLGLRLIYFSYDVKMKEKGDIPEGYSVSREKKERFSLILESASTNQTSMYLCAGLSRQGANNQPQHFGDGTRLSIL.

CDR3 sequence: CASSFLDGTTNEKLFF. The CDR3 DNA sequence: TGTGCCAGCAGTTTCCTGGACGGGACAACTAATGAAAAACTGTTTTTT. The V and J genes are TRBV28 and TRBJ1-4; D unresolved. Germline lookup yields CDR1 MDHEN and CDR2 SYDVKM. Trimming cost V 3 bases and J 0 bases, with 11 bases left between them. This CDR3 comprises 16 residues.

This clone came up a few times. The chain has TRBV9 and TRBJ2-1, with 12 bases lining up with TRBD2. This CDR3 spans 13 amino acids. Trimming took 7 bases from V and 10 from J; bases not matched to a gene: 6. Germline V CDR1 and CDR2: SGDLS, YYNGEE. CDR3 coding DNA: TGTGCCAGCTCACTAGCGGGAGGTGACGAGCAGTTCTTC. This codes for CASSLAGGDEQFF.

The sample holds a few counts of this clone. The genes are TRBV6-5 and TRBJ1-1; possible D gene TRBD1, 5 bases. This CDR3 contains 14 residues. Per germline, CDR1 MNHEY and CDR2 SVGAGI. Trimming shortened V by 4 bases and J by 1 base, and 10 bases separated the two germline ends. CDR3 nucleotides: TGTGCCAGCAGTTTGGTCAGGGCGAACACTGAAGCTTTCTTT. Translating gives CASSLVRANTEAFF.